The rows below give T cell receptor beta chains drawn from one sample of a study of regulatory T cells in long-lasting Graves disease. TCRdb re-derived calls from the multiplex PCR reads in MiXCR, one entry per CDR3 protein. The sample yields 350,000 to 450,000 distinct CDR3 sequences, about 15% seen once. These data were also reused for a study on T cells in Graves' hyperthyroidism and ophthalmopathy.

The specimen was peripheral blood mononuclear cells (PBMCs), collected at new diagnosis, from a patient treated with antithyroid drugs. The receptors derive from a woman aged 25 to 39 with Graves disease. CDR3s include the opening cysteine and the closing phenylalanine or tryptophan. Each record gives: D gene, CDR3 length, clone size, J gene, V gene, CDR3 DNA, CDR3 protein. A D gene is named only where the DNA matches it firmly. Not all rows give a size; the values are once, few, many and, for expanded clones, a class.

D gene: NA; CDR3 length: 12; clone size: NA; J gene: TRBJ2-7; V gene: TRBV15; CDR3 DNA: TGTGCCACCAGCAGAAGGAAATACGAGCAGTACTTC; CDR3 protein: CATSRRKYEQYF
D gene: NA; CDR3 length: 14; clone size: NA; J gene: TRBJ1-3; V gene: TRBV6-2/TRBV6-3; CDR3 DNA: TGTGCCAGCAGAGCCGGGCCCTCTGGAAACACCATATATTTT; CDR3 protein: CASRAGPSGNTIYF
D gene: TRBD2; CDR3 length: 16; clone size: NA; J gene: TRBJ2-7; V gene: TRBV5-1; CDR3 DNA: TGCGCCAGCAGCTTGTGGCTAGCGGGAGAGGCATACGAGCAGTACTTC; CDR3 protein: CASSLWLAGEAYEQYF
D gene: NA; CDR3 length: 12; clone size: many; J gene: TRBJ1-1; V gene: TRBV10-2; CDR3 DNA: TGCGCCAGCAGTGAGCCGAACACTGAAGCTTTCTTT; CDR3 protein: CASSEPNTEAFF
D gene: NA; CDR3 length: 15; clone size: NA; J gene: TRBJ2-7; V gene: TRBV7-9; CDR3 DNA: TGTGCCAGCAGTTTATCAGGCCTGCTGGCCTACGAGCAGTACTTC; CDR3 protein: CASSLSGLLAYEQYF
D gene: TRBD1; CDR3 length: 15; clone size: NA; J gene: TRBJ1-5; V gene: TRBV4-1; CDR3 DNA: TGCGCCAGCAGCCTCCAAGGGACAGGCCATCAGCCCCAGCATTTT; CDR3 protein: CASSLQGTGHQPQHF
D gene: NA; CDR3 length: 11; clone size: many; J gene: TRBJ1-1; V gene: TRBV6-1; CDR3 DNA: TGTGCCAGCAGTGAACTTGGTGAAGCTTTCTTT; CDR3 protein: CASSELGEAFF
D gene: NA; CDR3 length: 14; clone size: few; J gene: TRBJ2-5; V gene: TRBV10-3; CDR3 DNA: TGTGCCATCGGAGCAGAAGGAGACTCAGAGACCCAGTACTTC; CDR3 protein: CAIGAEGDSETQYF
D gene: TRBD1; CDR3 length: 15; clone size: many; J gene: TRBJ1-2; V gene: TRBV11-2; CDR3 DNA: TGTGCCAGCAGCTTAGCCAGGGGGCAGGCCTATGGCTACACCTTC; CDR3 protein: CASSLARGQAYGYTF
D gene: TRBD1; CDR3 length: 14; clone size: many; J gene: TRBJ1-1; V gene: TRBV28; CDR3 DNA: TGTGCCAGCAGTGTATCACAGGGGGTTTCTGAAGCTTTCTTT; CDR3 protein: CASSVSQGVSEAFF
D gene: NA; CDR3 length: 15; clone size: NA; J gene: TRBJ2-7; V gene: TRBV28; CDR3 DNA: TGTGCCAGCAGCTATCGATCGGACTCCTCCTACGAGCAGTGCTTC; CDR3 protein: CASSYRSDSSYEQCF
D gene: TRBD2; CDR3 length: 16; clone size: many; J gene: TRBJ2-3; V gene: TRBV7-2; CDR3 DNA: TGTGCCAGCAGCTTAGATTCTAGCGGGAGTTTCGATACGCAGTATTTT; CDR3 protein: CASSLDSSGSFDTQYF
D gene: NA; CDR3 length: 16; clone size: few; J gene: TRBJ1-5; V gene: TRBV19; CDR3 DNA: TGTGCCAGTAGTATGAAGGGTGGAGTTTTCAATCAGCCCCAGCATTTT; CDR3 protein: CASSMKGGVFNQPQHF
D gene: TRBD2; CDR3 length: 15; clone size: few; J gene: TRBJ2-7; V gene: TRBV5-1; CDR3 DNA: TGCGCCAGCAGCTTTTCTAGCGGGATCACCTACGAGCAGTACTTC; CDR3 protein: CASSFSSGITYEQYF
D gene: NA; CDR3 length: 15; clone size: once; J gene: TRBJ1-1; V gene: TRBV28; CDR3 DNA: TGTGCCAGCAGTTATGAGGACGCGGAGTACACTGAAGCTTTCTTT; CDR3 protein: CASSYEDAEYTEAFF
D gene: NA; CDR3 length: 15; clone size: NA; J gene: TRBJ2-7; V gene: TRBV6-6; CDR3 DNA: TGTGCCAGCAGTTACTCGGTAGACAGGTTTGGCGAGCAGTACTTC; CDR3 protein: CASSYSVDRFGEQYF
D gene: TRBD2; CDR3 length: 16; clone size: many; J gene: TRBJ2-1; V gene: TRBV11-2; CDR3 DNA: TGTGCCAGCAGCCTCCTGGGTTCTAGCGGGATTTATGAGCAGTTCTTC; CDR3 protein: CASSLLGSSGIYEQFF
D gene: TRBD1; CDR3 length: 15; clone size: few; J gene: TRBJ2-7; V gene: TRBV5-1; CDR3 DNA: TGCGCCAGCAGCTTGGGGACAGGGGCCGTCTACGAGCAGTACTTC; CDR3 protein: CASSLGTGAVYEQYF
D gene: NA; CDR3 length: 12; clone size: many; J gene: TRBJ2-5; V gene: TRBV20-1; CDR3 DNA: TGCAGTGCTAGAGATGGAGGGGGGACCCAGTACTTC; CDR3 protein: CSARDGGGTQYF
D gene: NA; CDR3 length: 13; clone size: many; J gene: TRBJ2-5; V gene: TRBV7-3; CDR3 DNA: TGTGCCAGCAGCCTCCGTGGGCTGGGGACCCAGTACTTC; CDR3 protein: CASSLRGLGTQYF
D gene: TRBD2; CDR3 length: 14; clone size: NA; J gene: TRBJ2-1; V gene: TRBV5-6; CDR3 DNA: TGTGCCAGCTTGGTTTTAGCGGGATCGCATGAGCAGTTCTTC; CDR3 protein: CASLVLAGSHEQFF
D gene: NA; CDR3 length: 12; clone size: many; J gene: TRBJ2-7; V gene: TRBV10-2; CDR3 DNA: TGCGCCAGCACTCGGAGCTCCTACGAGCAGTACTTC; CDR3 protein: CASTRSSYEQYF
D gene: NA; CDR3 length: 14; clone size: many; J gene: TRBJ1-5; V gene: TRBV27; CDR3 DNA: TGTGCCAGCAGTTTAGCAGGACGGAATCAGCCCCAGCATTTT; CDR3 protein: CASSLAGRNQPQHF
D gene: NA; CDR3 length: 16; clone size: NA; J gene: TRBJ1-5; V gene: TRBV7-2; CDR3 DNA: TGTGCCAGCAAGCCGCAGCCCGGGTTGCTCAATCAGCCCCAGCATTTT; CDR3 protein: CASKPQPGLLNQPQHF
D gene: TRBD1; CDR3 length: 20; clone size: NA; J gene: TRBJ2-4; V gene: TRBV7-9; CDR3 DNA: TGTGCCAGCAGCTGGGTTGACAGGGGGCCCATGGGACTGTCCAAAAACATTCAGTACTTC; CDR3 protein: CASSWVDRGPMGLSKNIQYF
D gene: NA; CDR3 length: 13; clone size: many; J gene: TRBJ1-2; V gene: TRBV18; CDR3 DNA: TGTGCCAGCTCATTCCAGGGTGGCTATGGCTACACCTTC; CDR3 protein: CASSFQGGYGYTF
D gene: TRBD1; CDR3 length: 14; clone size: many; J gene: TRBJ1-4; V gene: TRBV20-1; CDR3 DNA: TGCAGTGCTAGAGGGGACAGGGGTGGCGAAAAACTGTTTTTT; CDR3 protein: CSARGDRGGEKLFF
D gene: TRBD2; CDR3 length: 13; clone size: NA; J gene: TRBJ2-3; V gene: TRBV11-1; CDR3 DNA: TGTGCCAGCAGCCGGGAGGGAGCAGATACGCAGTATTTT; CDR3 protein: CASSREGADTQYF
D gene: TRBD1; CDR3 length: 17; clone size: few; J gene: TRBJ1-3; V gene: TRBV5-1; CDR3 DNA: TGCGCCAGCAGCGGCGGCAGGGGGCCCGGCTCTGGAAACACCATATATTTT; CDR3 protein: CASSGGRGPGSGNTIYF
D gene: TRBD2; CDR3 length: 14; clone size: many; J gene: TRBJ2-1; V gene: TRBV6-1; CDR3 DNA: TGTGCCATAAGGGAGGGACTCACATACAATGAGCAGTTCTTC; CDR3 protein: CAIREGLTYNEQFF
D gene: NA; CDR3 length: 14; clone size: NA; J gene: TRBJ2-1; V gene: TRBV30; CDR3 DNA: TGTGCCTGGAGTGTAATAGCGCCGGGTAATGAGCAGTTCTTC; CDR3 protein: CAWSVIAPGNEQFF
D gene: NA; CDR3 length: 16; clone size: many; J gene: TRBJ2-3; V gene: TRBV24-1; CDR3 DNA: TGTGCCACCAGTGATCGGACTGGCGGGGCCACAGATACGCAGTATTTT; CDR3 protein: CATSDRTGGATDTQYF
D gene: TRBD1; CDR3 length: 14; clone size: many; J gene: TRBJ2-2; V gene: TRBV28; CDR3 DNA: TGTGCCAGCAGTTTCCTACAGGGGCCCGGGGAGCTGTTTTTT; CDR3 protein: CASSFLQGPGELFF
D gene: TRBD2; CDR3 length: 17; clone size: NA; J gene: TRBJ2-1; V gene: TRBV7-6; CDR3 DNA: TGTGCCAGCAGCGTCACTAGCGGGGGGGACCCCTACAATGAGCAGTTCTTC; CDR3 protein: CASSVTSGGDPYNEQFF
D gene: NA; CDR3 length: 13; clone size: few; J gene: TRBJ1-5; V gene: TRBV6-2/TRBV6-3; CDR3 DNA: TGTGCCAGCAGGGAGCCTAGCAATCAGCCCCAGCATTTT; CDR3 protein: CASREPSNQPQHF
D gene: NA; CDR3 length: 16; clone size: many; J gene: TRBJ2-7; V gene: TRBV7-2; CDR3 DNA: TGTGCCAGCAGCTTAGGATATGGGACCAGCTCCTACGAGCAGTACTTC; CDR3 protein: CASSLGYGTSSYEQYF
D gene: NA; CDR3 length: 16; clone size: many; J gene: TRBJ2-1; V gene: TRBV3-1; CDR3 DNA: TGTGCCAGCAGCCAAGAGAGGAGGTCGACCTACAATGAGCAGTTCTTC; CDR3 protein: CASSQERRSTYNEQFF
D gene: TRBD2; CDR3 length: 15; clone size: many; J gene: TRBJ2-5; V gene: TRBV7-3; CDR3 DNA: TGTGCCAGCAGCCGGACTAGCGGGAGTGGAGAGACCCAGTACTTC; CDR3 protein: CASSRTSGSGETQYF
D gene: TRBD1; CDR3 length: 15; clone size: many; J gene: TRBJ1-2; V gene: TRBV5-1; CDR3 DNA: TGCGCCAGCAGCTTGGCCGGGACAGGGGCTGATGGCTACACCTTC; CDR3 protein: CASSLAGTGADGYTF
D gene: NA; CDR3 length: 14; clone size: many; J gene: TRBJ1-3; V gene: TRBV3-1; CDR3 DNA: TGTGCCAGCAGCCTCCGGACGGGCGGAAACACCATATATTTT; CDR3 protein: CASSLRTGGNTIYF
D gene: NA; CDR3 length: 16; clone size: many; J gene: TRBJ1-1; V gene: TRBV18; CDR3 DNA: TGTGCCAGCTCCTTAGGGGGAATGGGTACTGTCTCTGAAGCTTTCTTT; CDR3 protein: CASSLGGMGTVSEAFF
D gene: NA; CDR3 length: 14; clone size: many; J gene: TRBJ1-1; V gene: TRBV5-4; CDR3 DNA: TGTGCCAGCAGCTTGTCTACGGCTTACACTGAAGCTTTCTTT; CDR3 protein: CASSLSTAYTEAFF
D gene: TRBD2; CDR3 length: 18; clone size: NA; J gene: TRBJ2-3; V gene: TRBV5-1; CDR3 DNA: TGCGCCAGCAGCTTGTTGACTAGCGGGAGGGCGGGTACAGATACGCAGTATTTT; CDR3 protein: CASSLLTSGRAGTDTQYF
D gene: NA; CDR3 length: 14; clone size: few; J gene: TRBJ2-7; V gene: TRBV29-1; CDR3 DNA: TGCAGCGTCCGAGGGCCAAACGGGCCTTACGAGCAGTACTTC; CDR3 protein: CSVRGPNGPYEQYF
D gene: NA; CDR3 length: 17; clone size: many; J gene: TRBJ2-6; V gene: TRBV11-2; CDR3 DNA: TGTGCCAGCAGCTTATCGGCCAGGACCCCTGGGGCCAACGTCCTGACTTTC; CDR3 protein: CASSLSARTPGANVLTF
D gene: NA; CDR3 length: 14; clone size: NA; J gene: TRBJ2-1; V gene: TRBV30; CDR3 DNA: TGTGCCTGGAGTAACGGGGACTCGGTTAATGAGCAGTTCTTC; CDR3 protein: CAWSNGDSVNEQFF
D gene: NA; CDR3 length: 15; clone size: many; J gene: TRBJ1-2; V gene: TRBV6-1; CDR3 DNA: TGTGCCAGCAGTGAATACCAGGGGAGTAACTATGGCTACACCTTC; CDR3 protein: CASSEYQGSNYGYTF
D gene: NA; CDR3 length: 14; clone size: NA; J gene: TRBJ1-2; V gene: TRBV14; CDR3 DNA: TGTGCCAGCAGCCAAGGTTACAGGCAGTATGGCTACACCTTC; CDR3 protein: CASSQGYRQYGYTF
D gene: TRBD2; CDR3 length: 16; clone size: NA; J gene: TRBJ2-2; V gene: TRBV20-1; CDR3 DNA: TGCAGTGCTAGAGATCTGGGTAGCGGGGACACCGGGGAGCTGTTTTTT; CDR3 protein: CSARDLGSGDTGELFF
D gene: TRBD1; CDR3 length: 16; clone size: NA; J gene: TRBJ2-1; V gene: TRBV24-1; CDR3 DNA: TGTGCCACCCAAGGACAGGGGGATCCCTCTTACAATGAGCAGTTCTTC; CDR3 protein: CATQGQGDPSYNEQFF
D gene: NA; CDR3 length: 12; clone size: NA; J gene: TRBJ2-7; V gene: TRBV20-1; CDR3 DNA: TGCAGTGCCGTACAGGAAACCTACGAGCAGTACTTC; CDR3 protein: CSAVQETYEQYF
D gene: NA; CDR3 length: 12; clone size: many; J gene: TRBJ2-7; V gene: TRBV20-1; CDR3 DNA: TGCAGTCCCGCACGGCAGGACCAGGGGCAGTACTTC; CDR3 protein: CSPARQDQGQYF
D gene: NA; CDR3 length: 13; clone size: many; J gene: TRBJ1-5; V gene: TRBV12-3/TRBV12-4; CDR3 DNA: TGTGCCAGCAAAGGGGGGCTAAATCAGCCCCAGCATTTT; CDR3 protein: CASKGGLNQPQHF
D gene: NA; CDR3 length: 13; clone size: many; J gene: TRBJ1-1; V gene: TRBV19; CDR3 DNA: TGTGCCAGTACAGGGGAAGGGTACACTGAAGCTTTCTTT; CDR3 protein: CASTGEGYTEAFF
D gene: NA; CDR3 length: 12; clone size: many; J gene: TRBJ2-1; V gene: TRBV7-2; CDR3 DNA: TGTGCCAGCAGCTTAATGGGGGGTTTCCCGTTCTTC; CDR3 protein: CASSLMGGFPFF
D gene: TRBD2; CDR3 length: 15; clone size: few; J gene: TRBJ2-2; V gene: TRBV6-9; CDR3 DNA: TGTGCCAGCAGTTGGGGACTAGTTAATACCGGGGAGCTGTTTTTT; CDR3 protein: CASSWGLVNTGELFF
D gene: NA; CDR3 length: 17; clone size: few; J gene: TRBJ1-3; V gene: TRBV18; CDR3 DNA: TGTGCCAGCTCACCAGAGTACGCGGGTCGGGTCGGAAACACCATATATTTT; CDR3 protein: CASSPEYAGRVGNTIYF
D gene: TRBD1; CDR3 length: 14; clone size: few; J gene: TRBJ1-6; V gene: TRBV6-1; CDR3 DNA: TGTGCCAGTCAATCCGGGACAGCAAATTCACCCCTCCACTTT; CDR3 protein: CASQSGTANSPLHF
D gene: TRBD2; CDR3 length: 15; clone size: many; J gene: TRBJ2-1; V gene: TRBV27; CDR3 DNA: TGTGCCAGCAGTGCAACTAGCGGGAGGGCCGATGAGCAGTTCTTC; CDR3 protein: CASSATSGRADEQFF
D gene: TRBD2; CDR3 length: 16; clone size: many; J gene: TRBJ2-3; V gene: TRBV30; CDR3 DNA: TGTGCCTGGAGTGGAGGGACTAGCGGGGCAACAGATACGCAGTATTTT; CDR3 protein: CAWSGGTSGATDTQYF